This T cell receptor (beta chain) was obtained from a study of regulatory T cells in long-lasting Graves disease. This CDR3 is built from 12 residues. V was trimmed by 3 bases and J by 5 bases, leaving 7 bases between them. Germline CDR1 reads LGHDT; CDR2 reads YNNKEL (reference sequence). The time point was: persistent/refractory GD, antithyroid drugs over 5 years with positive TRAb. The TCR library was prepared using RNA isolated from PBMCs. Arm-PCR of CDR3 regions with iRepertoire HTBI primers generated TCR beta libraries. TCRdb analysed the multiplex PCR reads with MiXCR anew, one entry per CDR3 protein. The table has about 300,000 distinct CDR3 sequences, under 25% seen once.

The starting material was peripheral blood mononuclear cells (PBMCs), obtained when the disease was refractory, from a patient treated with antithyroid drugs. The chain combines TRBV3-1 with TRBJ1-1; TRBD1 is a possible D gene (5 bases). The clonotype was recovered from a female donor with Graves disease. The CDR3 is CASSQGETEAFF. For the CDR3, the DNA is TGTGCCAGCAGCCAGGGGGAAACTGAAGCTTTCTTT.